This TCR beta chain emerged from a study of T-cell reconstitution after alpha-beta-depleted transplantation in children. TCRbeta library construction was performed incorporating unique molecular identifiers. Each CDR3 protein is one row after TCRdb ran MiXCR on the PCR reads. The sample has about 600,000 distinct CDR3 sequences, about 10% seen once. Between the trimmed V and J ends, which lost 0 bases and 3 bases, there was a span of 11 bases. CDR1 is SGHRS and CDR2 is YFSETQ in the germline V gene. The CDR3 length is 15 residues. This specimen consisted of PBMCs from the stem cell graft donor, obtained from the stem cell graft. This sequence was found in a human donor who donated a stem cell graft to a child with acute myeloid leukemia. The chain uses TRBV5-1 and TRBJ2-3; TRBD1 might be the D (5 bases). CDR3 sequence reads: CASSLVPGMTDTQYF. CDR3 coding DNA: TGCGCCAGCAGCTTGGTGCCAGGGATGACAGATACGCAGTATTTT.